This TCR beta chain was identified in a study of T cell changes during pregnancy in multiple sclerosis. Assay used: immunoSEQ multiplex PCR; TCRdb lists only in-frame clones, some missing. The data show some 64,000 clones, with around 92% seen just once and 2.3% held by the top ten. Germline V gene lookup returns CDR1 SEHNR and CDR2 FQNEAQ (reference sequence). CDR3 length equals 15 residues. V was pared by 5 bases and J by 6 bases, with 19 bases between. The chain carries TRBV7-9 and TRBJ1-2, with D uncertain. Specimen: peripheral blood, collected in the first trimester of pregnancy. This receptor was identified in a female donor with multiple sclerosis, enrolled in a pregnancy study. The CDR3 region is CASSPPSGLENGYTF. DNA of the CDR3: TGTGCCAGCAGCCCACCCTCGGGTCTGGAAAATGGCTACACCTTC.